This entry describes one T cell receptor (beta chain). Its antigen is not known. This sample was taken from a study of cytomegalovirus exposure and HLA in healthy donors. Study-wide points: After further analysis at a later stage, 16,951 TCR beta sequences were associated with HLA alleles at 0.05 false discovery rate. The majority of CMV-associated TCR beta chains were reported as apparently HLA-restricted in a later analysis.

CDR3 length: 15 residues. Deletions cut 3 bases from V and 8 bases from J, with 19 bases between. CDR1 is SEHNR, CDR2 FQNEAQ, per germline (reference sequence). With 60 Vbeta and 13 Jbeta primers, the PCR was carried out. Method: immunoSEQ multiplex PCR; TCRdb's copy keeps in-frame clones and lacks some. The table includes fewer than 120,000 clones, around 84% detected once. The sequenced material came from PBMCs. This TCR was recovered from a woman aged 25 to 39 in good health and CMV-seronegative. The rearrangement joins TRBV7-9 to TRBJ1-2; D ambiguous. CDR3 region: CASSLQGGTVVGYTF. In DNA form, the CDR3 reads TGTGCCAGCAGCTTGCAAGGAGGCACAGTCGTCGGCTACACCTTC.